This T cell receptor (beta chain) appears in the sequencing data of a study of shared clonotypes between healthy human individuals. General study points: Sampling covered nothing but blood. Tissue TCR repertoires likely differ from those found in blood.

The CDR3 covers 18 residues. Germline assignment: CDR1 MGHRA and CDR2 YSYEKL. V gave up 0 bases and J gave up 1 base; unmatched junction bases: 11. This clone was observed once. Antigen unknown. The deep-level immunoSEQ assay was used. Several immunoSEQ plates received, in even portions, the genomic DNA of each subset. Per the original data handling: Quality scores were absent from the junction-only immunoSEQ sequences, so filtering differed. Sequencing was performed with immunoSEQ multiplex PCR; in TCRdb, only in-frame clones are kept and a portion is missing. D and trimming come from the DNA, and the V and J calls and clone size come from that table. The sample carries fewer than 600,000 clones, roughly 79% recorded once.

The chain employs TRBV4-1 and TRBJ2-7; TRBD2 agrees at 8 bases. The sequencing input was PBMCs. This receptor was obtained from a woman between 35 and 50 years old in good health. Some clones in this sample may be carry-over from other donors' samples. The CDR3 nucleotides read TGCGCCAGCAGCCAAGAAGAGGGCGGGGGGCCGTTTTCCTACGAGCAGTACTTC. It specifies CASSQEEGGGPFSYEQYF.